This T cell receptor beta chain was sequenced in a study of blood T cell repertoires in COVID-19. Study processing details: How many nucleated cells were present was estimated from reference gene primer amplification. Assay: immunoSEQ multiplex PCR; the TCRdb copy retains only in-frame clones and omits some. That table is the source of V, J and clone size, and D and trimming were worked out from the DNA. The profile shows about 100,000 clones, roughly 90% of them singletons. The CDR3 is made up of 13 amino acids. Germline CDR1 and CDR2: LGHNA and YSLEER. V lost 8 bases, J lost 7 bases, and 15 bases lay in between.

The J gene is TRBJ2-1, the V gene TRBV4-3; D might be TRBD2 (5 bases). This receptor was identified in a man aged 40-55 years with active or convalescent COVID-19. The sequencing sample was made of peripheral blood. The CDR3 bases are TGCGCCAGCGCGCTAGCCTCATGGAATGAGCAGTTCTTC. It specifies CASALASWNEQFF.